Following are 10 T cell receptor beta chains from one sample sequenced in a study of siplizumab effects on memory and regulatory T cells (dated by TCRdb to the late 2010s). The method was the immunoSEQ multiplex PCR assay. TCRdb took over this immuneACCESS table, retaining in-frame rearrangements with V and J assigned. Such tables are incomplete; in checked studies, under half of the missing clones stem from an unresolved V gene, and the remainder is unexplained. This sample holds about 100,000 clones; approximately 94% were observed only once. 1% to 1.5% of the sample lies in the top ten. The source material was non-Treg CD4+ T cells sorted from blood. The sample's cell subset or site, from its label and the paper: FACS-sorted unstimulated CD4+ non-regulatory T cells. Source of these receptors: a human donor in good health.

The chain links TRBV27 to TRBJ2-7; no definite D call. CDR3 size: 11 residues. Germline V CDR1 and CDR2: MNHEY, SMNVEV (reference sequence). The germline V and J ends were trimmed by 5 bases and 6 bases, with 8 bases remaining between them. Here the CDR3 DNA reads TGTGCCAGCAGTCTCCTAGGCGAGCAGTACTTC. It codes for CASSLLGEQYF.

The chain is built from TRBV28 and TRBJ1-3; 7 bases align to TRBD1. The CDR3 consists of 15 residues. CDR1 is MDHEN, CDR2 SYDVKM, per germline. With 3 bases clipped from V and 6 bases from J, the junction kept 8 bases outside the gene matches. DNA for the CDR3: TGTGCCAGCAGTTTCTTGGGACAGAAGGCAAACACCATATATTTT. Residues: CASSFLGQKANTIYF.

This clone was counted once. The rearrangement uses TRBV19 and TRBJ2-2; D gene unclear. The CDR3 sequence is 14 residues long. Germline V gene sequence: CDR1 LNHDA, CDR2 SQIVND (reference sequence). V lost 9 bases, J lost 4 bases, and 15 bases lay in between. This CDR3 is CASTDTPGTGELFF. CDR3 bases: TGTGCCAGCACTGATACCCCGGGCACCGGGGAGCTGTTTTTT.

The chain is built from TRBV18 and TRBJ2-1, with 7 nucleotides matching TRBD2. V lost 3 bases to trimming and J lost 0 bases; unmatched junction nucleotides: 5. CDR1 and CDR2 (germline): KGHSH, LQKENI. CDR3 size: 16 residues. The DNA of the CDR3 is TGTGCCAGCTCACCTTTCGGGGGGAGCTCCTACAATGAGCAGTTCTTC. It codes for CASSPFGGSSYNEQFF.

DNA of the CDR3: TGTGCCAGTAGTATAGGAGGTGGGACAGGGGGCGCGCAGCAGCCCCAGCATTTT. As protein: CASSIGGGTGGAQQPQHF. J is TRBJ1-5 and V is TRBV19, with 12 bases identical to TRBD1. This CDR3 has 18 amino acids. The germline V gene has CDR1 LNHDA and CDR2 SQIVND (reference sequence). The trim removed 1 base at V and 7 bases at J, leaving 11 bases unmatched.

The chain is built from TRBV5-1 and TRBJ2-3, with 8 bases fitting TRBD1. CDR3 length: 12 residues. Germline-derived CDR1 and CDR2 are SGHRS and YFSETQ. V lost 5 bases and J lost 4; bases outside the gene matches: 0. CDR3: CASRDRADTQYF. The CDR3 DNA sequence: TGCGCCAGCAGGGACAGGGCAGATACGCAGTATTTT.

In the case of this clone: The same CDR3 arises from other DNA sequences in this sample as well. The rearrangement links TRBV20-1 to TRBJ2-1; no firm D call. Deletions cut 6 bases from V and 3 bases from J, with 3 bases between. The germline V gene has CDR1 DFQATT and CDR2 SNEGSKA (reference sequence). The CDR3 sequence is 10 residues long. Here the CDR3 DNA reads TGCAGTGCGAGCTACAATGAGCAGTTCTTC. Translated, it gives CSASYNEQFF.

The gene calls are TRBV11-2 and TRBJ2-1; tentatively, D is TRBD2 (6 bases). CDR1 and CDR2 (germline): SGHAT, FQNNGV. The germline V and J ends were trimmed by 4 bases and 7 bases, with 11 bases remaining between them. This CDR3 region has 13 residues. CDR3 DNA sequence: TGTGCCAGCAGCTCGGGAGTAGGGAATGAGCAGTTCTTC. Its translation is CASSSGVGNEQFF.

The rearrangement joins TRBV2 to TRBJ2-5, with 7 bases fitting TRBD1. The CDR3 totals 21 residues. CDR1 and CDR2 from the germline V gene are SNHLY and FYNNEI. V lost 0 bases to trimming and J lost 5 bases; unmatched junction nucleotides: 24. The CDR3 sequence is CASSEARAGVRTGAPWETQYF. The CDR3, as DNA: TGTGCCAGCAGTGAAGCTAGGGCGGGTGTTCGGACAGGCGCTCCGTGGGAGACCCAGTACTTC.

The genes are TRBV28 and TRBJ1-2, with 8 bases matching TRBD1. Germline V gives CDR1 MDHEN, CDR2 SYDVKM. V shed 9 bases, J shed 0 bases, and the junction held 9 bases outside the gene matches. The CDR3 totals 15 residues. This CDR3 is CASRLQGAANYGYTF. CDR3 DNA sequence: TGTGCCAGTCGGCTTCAGGGGGCGGCTAACTATGGCTACACCTTC.